This T cell receptor beta chain was profiled in a study of CD8 T cells in ankylosing spondylitis. Study outcomes and limitations: Earlier authors reported some of these motif variants in reactive arthritis synovial fluid and blood. Within ankylosing spondylitis blood, a TCR beta motif made up of fewer than ten highly homologous variants appeared to be characteristic. Disease-linked clones reportedly concentrated significantly in matched ankylosing spondylitis synovial fluid.

Between the trimmed V and J ends, which lost 1 base and 0 bases, there was a span of 13 bases. The CDR3 sequence is 17 residues long. This clonotype was picked up many times. Its target is unknown. Quantitative barcoded 5'-RACE was used to prepare TCR beta libraries. TCRdb analysed the 5' RACE reads with MiXCR anew, one entry per CDR3 protein. Among some 240,000 distinct CDR3 sequences listed, around 7.8% were seen once. The clonotype originates from a male donor with ankylosing spondylitis or in good health (not recorded which). The sample taken for sequencing was blood, either unsorted or a sorted T cell fraction (not recorded which). The chain joins TRBV12-3 or TRBV12-4 to TRBJ2-4; maybe TRBD1 (6 bases). The CDR3 nucleotides are TGTGCCAGCAGTTTAGGGTCAGGGGAGATAGCCAAAAACATTCAGTACTTC. Amino acid sequence: CASSLGSGEIAKNIQYF.